The T cell receptor beta chain under discussion was sequenced for a study of Ad26.COV2.S vaccination and SARS-CoV-2 variants (TCRdb year 2021). Regarding the research as a whole: Vaccine-arm donors were drawn from COV1001, a multicentre, randomized, double-blind, placebo-controlled phase I-IIa trial of Ad26.COV2.S in healthy adults. Trial participants were randomized into five groups of five, in which low-dose or high-dose Ad26.COV2.S was given once or twice, or placebo was given on both occasions. Blinding of investigators to trial group allocation was maintained during experiments and outcome assessment. Sequencing of the TCRbeta repertoire served to evaluate the specificity and breadth of SARS-CoV-2-reactive T cell receptors following Ad26.COV2.S vaccination. The TCR-sequenced set comprised approximately 32 samples: around 20 Ad26.COV2.S vaccine recipients, 5 placebo recipients and 8 SARS-CoV-2 convalescent individuals. Ad26.COV2.S was administered intramuscularly at a dose of 5x10^10 or 1x10^11 viral particles, either as one shot or as two shots given 56 days apart. The paper as a whole reports these results and caveats: Substantial breadth of spike-specific CD8+ and CD4+ T cell responses was reported after vaccination. The study lacked the statistical power to compare responses across vaccine doses or regimens. Spike-specific TCR breadth was higher in Ad26.COV2.S recipients than in placebo recipients (P = 0.0014). Comparable non-spike TCR breadth was observed between vaccine and placebo recipients, consistent with only spike being contained in the vaccine. The authors noted that the TCR breadth and depth analyses may have underestimated total T cell responses.

On this clone itself: The antigen it recognizes is unknown. No much larger clone is present one base from it, and per-base qualities are unavailable. The identical CDR3 is also encoded by other nucleotide sequences in the sample.

V gives up 7 bases and J gives up 5 bases, and the segment between their germline ends measures 14 bases. CDR1 and CDR2 were assigned from the germline V gene as MNHEY and SVGAGI. Including cysteine and phenylalanine, the CDR3 has 13 amino acids. The only DNA kept is the CDR3, 39 bases in frame from the first base. The treatment or condition label, read with the paper, signifies: some 20 received Ad26.COV2.S at low or high dose, single or two shots; 5 received placebo; per-sample allocation not given. For vaccine and placebo recipients, the sequenced repertoires came from samples collected on day 63 after the first injection. Between 29 July and 7 August 2020, Cohort 1b enrolled about two dozen adults aged 18-55 years at one site in Boston, USA. As a vaccine, Ad26.COV2.S was a replication-incompetent adenovirus type 26 vector that expressed a prefusion-stabilized SARS-CoV-2 spike protein derived from the original Wuhan strain.

The immunoSEQ Assay was used to sequence TCRbeta CDR3 regions. After extraction, genomic DNA underwent amplification by bias-controlled multiplex PCR, followed by high-throughput sequencing. Turning to the authors' computational methods: To quantify the absolute abundance of every unique TCRbeta CDR3 region, sequences were collapsed and filtered. T cell fraction was estimated by normalizing TCRbeta template counts to usable DNA, which was measured by amplifying reference genes present in all nucleated cells. Repertoire TCRs were annotated as SARS-CoV-2-specific by exact matching of V gene, CDR3 amino acid sequence and J gene to a known reactive TCR set. The reference SARS-CoV-2 TCR set was derived from MIRA and filtered for enrichment in COVID-19-positive ImmuneCODE repertoires, a step that removed public or cross-reactive TCRs. Using the MIRA antigens, annotated TCRs were further analysed by specific ORF or by position within an ORF. Depth was the summed frequency of annotated unique rearrangements, while breadth was defined as annotated unique rearrangements over total unique productive rearrangements. TCR breadth was compared between groups using two-sided Wilcoxon rank-sum tests. Entries here come from immuneACCESS through TCRdb and include only in-frame sequences with V and J called. Some clones fail to appear in such tables; in the studies checked, an unresolved V gene covers under half of the shortfall, and the cause of the remainder is unknown. That table gives V, J and clone size, and the DNA gave D and trimming. Across this sample there are around 320,000 clones, with around four fifths seen only once. Of the sample, approximately 2.2% is held by the ten largest clones.

Sequencing used peripheral blood, obtained in a trial of Ad26.COV2.S vaccine versus placebo. The sequence came from a person aged 18-60 years who received the Ad26.COV2.S COVID-19 vaccine or a placebo. This receptor chain uses TRBV6-5 and TRBJ1-1; TRBD1 might be the D gene, on 5 matching bases. The CDR3 region: CASTYGGGTEAFF. The DNA reads as follows: TGTGCCAGCACATACGGCGGGGGAACTGAAGCTTTCTTT.